These 13 T cell receptor beta chains originate from one sample sequenced in a study of T cell responses to AZD1222 COVID-19 vaccine. Profiled with immunoSEQ multiplex PCR; TCRdb holds only in-frame clones, not every one. The sample lists some 81,000 clones, around 85% occurring once. This specimen was peripheral blood, taken 28 days after the second AZD1222 dose. These receptors came from an adult who received the AZD1222 COVID-19 vaccine.

The rearrangement joins TRBV11-2 to TRBJ1-1; 10 bases line up with TRBD1. Germline assignment: CDR1 SGHAT and CDR2 FQNNGV. The junction had 17 bases not matched to a gene; V was cut back by 7 bases and J by 0 bases. This CDR3 is 19 amino acids long. The CDR3 region is CASTTRAGTGDYMNTEAFF. The CDR3 bases are TGTGCCAGCACTACTAGGGCGGGGACAGGGGACTACATGAACACTGAAGCTTTCTTT.

The chain joins TRBV29-1 to TRBJ2-5, with 9 bases matching TRBD1. CDR3 length: 14 residues. The ends lost 5 bases at V and 5 bases at J; junction bases unmatched: 9. Germline V lookup: CDR1 SQVTM, CDR2 ANQGSEA. The CDR3 nucleotides read TGCAGCGTTTATCCGGGACAGGGAATGGAGACCCAGTACTTC. The encoded protein is CSVYPGQGMETQYF.

The CDR3 loop is CASSITKLQGSTTDTQYF. CDR3 nucleotides: TGTGCCAGTAGTATAACCAAGTTACAGGGGTCGACCACAGATACGCAGTATTTT. V is TRBV19 and J is TRBJ2-3; 7 bases match TRBD1. The V gene end was trimmed by 2 bases and the J gene end by 2 bases; junction bases not matched to a gene: 13. The CDR3 is made up of 18 amino acids. The germline CDR1 and CDR2 sequences are LNHDA and SQIVND (reference sequence).

The rearrangement uses TRBV6-2 or TRBV6-3 and TRBJ2-7; D remains ambiguous. Germline CDR1 reads MNHEY; CDR2 reads SVGEGT. The CDR3 has 13 amino acids. V was cut by 0 bases and J by 6 bases, with 9 bases left in between. The CDR3 nucleotides read TGTGCCAGCAGTTACTCATCAGCGCGCGAGCAGTACTTC. Translated, it gives CASSYSSAREQYF.

The chain uses TRBV29-1 and TRBJ2-7; tentatively, D is TRBD2 (6 bases). There are 15 residues in the CDR3. Trimming left V 1 base short and J 2 bases short, with 15 bases between. Per the germline V gene, CDR1 is SQVTM and CDR2 is ANQGSEA. CDR3 nucleotide sequence: TGCAGCGTTGAAGGGTTAGGGACTTCAACCTACGAGCAGTACTTC. Translating gives CSVEGLGTSTYEQYF.

CDR3 nucleotide sequence: TGTGCCAGCAGCTCCACCTCTGACGGGATCACCCACAGTGAGCAGTTCTTC. Its translation is CASSSTSDGITHSEQFF. The chain recombines TRBV7-3 with TRBJ2-1, with a tentative D call TRBD2 (5 bases). CDR1 is SGHTA and CDR2 is FQGTGA in the germline V gene. There are 17 residues in the CDR3. Trimming cost V 4 bases and J 9 bases, with 25 bases left between them.

J is TRBJ2-3 and V is TRBV7-3; tentatively, D is TRBD1 or TRBD2 (5 bases each). Trimming removed 5 bases at V and 7 bases at J, with 13 bases between. This CDR3 is 13 amino acids long. Per germline, CDR1 SGHTA and CDR2 FQGTGA. The CDR3 DNA sequence: TGTGCCAGCAGCCGGGACGCCGGGAATACGCAGTATTTT. Residues: CASSRDAGNTQYF.

The J gene is TRBJ2-3, the V gene TRBV5-4; 8 positions match TRBD2. The CDR3 is made up of 15 amino acids. The junction had 6 bases not matched to a gene; V was cut back by 0 bases and J by 6 bases. Germline lookup yields CDR1 SGHNT and CDR2 YYREEE (reference sequence). CDR3 DNA: TGTGCCAGCAGCTTGGGTCGGGGGGGGCCCGATACGCAGTATTTT. It codes for CASSLGRGGPDTQYF.

The chain's CDR3 is CAIGQGGYGYTF. Written as DNA, the CDR3 is TGTGCCATCGGACAGGGCGGCTATGGCTACACCTTC. The V call is TRBV6-5, the J call TRBJ1-2, with 8 bases identical to TRBD1. The CDR3 extends over 12 amino acids. The germline CDR1 and CDR2 sequences are MNHEY and SVGAGI. With 10 bases clipped from V and 4 bases from J, the junction kept 5 bases outside the gene matches.

This clone has only a few counts. The chain couples TRBV3-1 (or the pseudogene TRBV3-2) to TRBJ2-1, with no clear D. Germline V lookup: CDR1 LGHDT, CDR2 YNNKEL (reference sequence). V was shortened by 0 bases and J by 4 bases, with 7 bases between the two germline ends. The CDR3 totals 14 residues. The CDR3 nucleotides read TGTGCCAGCAGCCAAGATGACGGGTACAATGAGCAGTTCTTC. It encodes CASSQDDGYNEQFF.

This clone was seen only once. V gene TRBV27 combines with J gene TRBJ2-4; 7 positions match TRBD2. In germline, CDR1 is MNHEY, CDR2 SMNVEV (reference sequence). CDR3 size: 13 residues. Trimming at V came to 2 bases and at J to 6 bases, leaving 1 base not matched to a gene. This CDR3 reads CASSLASGNIQYF. For the CDR3, the DNA is TGTGCCAGCAGTTTAGCTAGCGGAAACATTCAGTACTTC.

The chain uses TRBV7-6 and TRBJ1-1, with no clear D. Trimming cost V 5 bases and J 1 base, with 11 bases left between them. This CDR3 has 14 residues. Per the germline V gene, CDR1 is SGHVS and CDR2 is FNYEAQ. The CDR3 DNA reads as TGTGCCAGCAGCCCGGGGAGTTCGAACACTGAAGCTTTCTTT. Translation gives CASSPGSSNTEAFF. The full variable domain, with the rest looked up from reference TRBV7-6 and TRBJ1-1, is GAGVSQSPRYKVTKRGQDVALRCDPISGHVSLYWYRQALGQGPEFLTYFNYEAQQDKSGLPNDRFSAERPEGSISTLTIQRTEQRDSAMYRCASSPGSSNTEAFFGQGTRLTVV.

Here the CDR3 reads CASSLRSNSPLHF. In nucleotides, the CDR3 is TGTGCCAGCAGTTTAAGGAGTAATTCACCCCTCCACTTT. V is TRBV28 and J is TRBJ1-6; no clear D. Deletions cut 2 bases from V and 6 bases from J, with 5 bases between. This CDR3 is built from 13 residues. The germline V gene has CDR1 MDHEN and CDR2 SYDVKM.